This T cell receptor (beta chain) came from a study of sequential checkpoint blockade in melanoma. About the study: Arm A got nivolumab then ipilimumab; arm B the reverse, 1:1. Each arm's sequence ended with maintenance nivolumab.

The germline V gene encodes CDR1 GTSNPN and CDR2 SVGIG (reference sequence). V was pared by 3 bases and J by 3 bases, with 6 bases of the junction left unmatched. CDR3 length: 14 residues. Treatment defined: randomized to nivolumab then ipilimumab (arm A) or the reverse (arm B). Patients had received no earlier DNA-damaging chemotherapy. Live CD3+CD8+ CD19− CD56− cells were sorted from PBMCs. The protocol was immunoSEQ multiplex PCR, while the TCRdb copy is restricted to in-frame clones and leaves out a portion. The repertoire holds about 20,000 clones, with roughly 80% as singletons. This receptor was obtained from a human donor with melanoma. The sequences come from CD8+ T cells sorted from blood (inferred from file names), collected from a patient given nivolumab and ipilimumab in sequence. The V call is TRBV30, the J call TRBJ2-7; 9 bases align to TRBD1. This CDR3 is CAWRSGQGLYEQYF. The CDR3 nucleotides are TGTGCCTGGAGGTCGGGACAGGGTCTCTACGAGCAGTACTTC.